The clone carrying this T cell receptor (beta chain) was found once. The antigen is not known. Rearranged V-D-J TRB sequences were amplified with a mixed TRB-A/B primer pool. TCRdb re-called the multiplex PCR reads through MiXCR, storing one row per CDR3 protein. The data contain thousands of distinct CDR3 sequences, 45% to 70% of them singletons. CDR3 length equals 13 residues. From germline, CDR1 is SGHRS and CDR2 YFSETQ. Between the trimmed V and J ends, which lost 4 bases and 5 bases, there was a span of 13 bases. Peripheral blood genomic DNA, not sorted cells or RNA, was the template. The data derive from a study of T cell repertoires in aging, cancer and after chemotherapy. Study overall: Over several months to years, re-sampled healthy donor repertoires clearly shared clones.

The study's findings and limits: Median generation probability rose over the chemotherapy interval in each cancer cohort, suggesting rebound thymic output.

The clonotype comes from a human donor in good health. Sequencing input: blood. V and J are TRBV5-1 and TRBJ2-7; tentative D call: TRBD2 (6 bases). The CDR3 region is CASSRWGGDEQYF. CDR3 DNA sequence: TGCGCCAGCAGCCGGTGGGGCGGGGACGAGCAGTACTTC.